A single sample gave rise to the 12 T cell receptor beta chains below, sequenced in a study of shared clonotypes between healthy human individuals. Naive CD8 isolation took CD45RO-negative cells positively selected for CCR7 and excluded terminally differentiated effector memory CD45RA+ cells. Produced via immunoSEQ multiplex PCR; TCRdb's table is partial and in-frame only. The data show hundreds of thousands of clones, with 95% to 96% seen just once and roughly 0.12% held by the top ten. What was sequenced was naive CD8+ T cells sorted from blood. These receptors were taken from a young woman in good health.

The rearrangement links TRBV7-9 to TRBJ2-5; 8 positions agree with TRBD1. Germline loops: CDR1 SEHNR, CDR2 FQNEAQ (reference sequence). The junction had 1 base not matched to a gene; V was cut back by 4 bases and J by 0 bases. The CDR3 length is 14 residues. CDR3 bases: TGTGCCAGCAGCTCACAGGGGGACCAAGAGACCCAGTACTTC. Protein: CASSSQGDQETQYF.

V and J are TRBV6-6 and TRBJ2-7, with 7 bases matching TRBD1. The CDR3 sequence is 14 residues long. The germline gives CDR1 MNHNY, CDR2 SVGAGI (reference sequence). V lost 0 bases, J lost 4 bases, and 3 bases stayed unmatched. The DNA for the CDR3 is TGTGCCAGCAGTTACTCAGGGGGCAAGTACGAGCAGTACTTC. Translated: CASSYSGGKYEQYF.

V gene TRBV28 combines with J gene TRBJ2-2; TRBD1 matches 7 bases. Trimming took 6 bases from V and 2 from J; bases not matched to a gene: 6. CDR3 size: 15 residues. Germline CDR1 and CDR2: MDHEN and SYDVKM. CDR3 loop: CASSLGQHNTGELFF. CDR3 in DNA: TGTGCCAGCAGCTTGGGACAGCACAACACCGGGGAGCTGTTTTTT.

V and J are TRBV12-5 and TRBJ2-1, with unresolved D. Deletions cut 1 base from V and 6 bases from J, with 4 bases between. Germline V lookup: CDR1 LGHNT, CDR2 FRNRAP. The CDR3 has 12 residues. This chain's CDR3 is CASGLEVNEQFF. CDR3 DNA sequence: TGTGCTAGTGGTTTGGAGGTCAATGAGCAGTTCTTC.

CDR3 coding DNA: TGTGCCAGCAGTTTATCATTTAACTCGAGAGATACGCAGTATTTT. Its protein product is CASSLSFNSRDTQYF. The V gene is TRBV27, the J gene TRBJ2-3, with unresolved D. V was cut by 0 bases and J by 5 bases, with 12 bases left in between. Per germline, CDR1 MNHEY and CDR2 SMNVEV (reference sequence). This CDR3 is 15 amino acids long.

The V call is TRBV6-6, the J call TRBJ1-1, with D unclear. V lost 1 base, J lost 1 base, and 7 bases lay in between. This CDR3 comprises 14 residues. CDR1 MNHNY and CDR2 SVGAGI come from the germline V gene (reference sequence). The CDR3 nucleotides read TGTGCCAGCAGTTACTTTGCACCGAACACTGAAGCTTTCTTT. This encodes CASSYFAPNTEAFF.

The rearrangement uses TRBV13 and TRBJ2-7; 10 bases fit TRBD2. Germline V gives CDR1 PRHDT, CDR2 FYEKMQ (reference sequence). The CDR3 totals 21 residues. V shed 6 bases and J 2 bases; nucleotides not matched to a gene: 25. DNA for the CDR3: TGTGCCAGCAGACCCAGCTACATCCCCTCTAGCGGGAGAGGGAGGACCTACGAGCAGTACTTC. Translating gives CASRPSYIPSSGRGRTYEQYF.

The chain links TRBV2 to TRBJ2-3; 9 bases are shared with TRBD2. V lost 2 bases and J lost 2; bases outside the gene matches: 2. The CDR3 extends over 15 amino acids. Germline V gene sequence: CDR1 SNHLY, CDR2 FYNNEI. The CDR3 nucleotides read TGTGCCAGCAGTGAACTAGCGGGGATCACAGATACGCAGTATTTT. It codes for CASSELAGITDTQYF.

For the CDR3, the DNA is TGTGCCAGCAGTTTACAGTTCGGGCAGGGGTATCTGAACACTGAAGCTTTCTTT. This gives the protein CASSLQFGQGYLNTEAFF. The rearrangement uses TRBV28 and TRBJ1-1; TRBD1 is a possible D gene (6 bases). The germline V gene has CDR1 MDHEN and CDR2 SYDVKM. The CDR3 spans 18 residues. V lost 2 bases and J lost 0, with 19 bases in between.

J is TRBJ2-3 and V is TRBV28; 13 nucleotides align to TRBD2. The V segment lost 6 bases and the J segment 4 bases; nucleotides outside the gene matches: 4. This CDR3 spans 15 amino acids. Germline-derived CDR1 and CDR2 are MDHEN and SYDVKM. CDR3 DNA sequence: TGTGCCAGCAGCCGGACTAGCGGGAGCGCAGATACGCAGTATTTT. Translation: CASSRTSGSADTQYF.

V usage is TRBV2 and J usage is TRBJ2-1, with a possible D match to TRBD2 (5 bases). The CDR3 covers 15 residues. V was clipped by 4 bases and J by 2 bases, with 12 bases between them. Germline-derived CDR1 and CDR2 are SNHLY and FYNNEI. The DNA for the CDR3 is TGTGCCAGCAGTGCCAGGCTCGGGGCCTACAATGAGCAGTTCTTC. Protein sequence: CASSARLGAYNEQFF.

Here the CDR3 reads CASSILTGVRGELFF. The CDR3 DNA follows: TGTGCCAGCAGCATTTTAACAGGGGTACGCGGGGAGCTGTTTTTT. The chain joins TRBV7-6 to TRBJ2-2, with TRBD1 matching 7 bases. This CDR3 contains 15 residues. The trim removed 5 bases at V and 7 bases at J, leaving 10 bases unmatched. Germline V gives CDR1 SGHVS, CDR2 FNYEAQ.